This TCR beta chain was observed in a study of blood T cell repertoires in COVID-19. Study-wide context: COVID-19 samples collected from the United States, Italy and Spain covered acute and convalescent phases.

Data came from immunoSEQ multiplex PCR; TCRdb stores just in-frame clones and leaves some out. The sample includes some 270,000 clones, 80% to 90% of them seen just once. V lost 4 bases and J lost 6; bases outside the gene matches: 10. CDR3 size: 16 residues. Germline V CDR1 and CDR2: SGHRS, YFSETQ. The V gene is TRBV5-1, the J gene TRBJ1-6; 7 positions agree with TRBD1. The material sequenced was peripheral blood. This TCR was recovered from a young man with acute or convalescent COVID-19. For the CDR3, the DNA is TGCGCCAGCAGCCCCCTCTCCGGGACAGTTAATTCACCCCTCCACTTT. Translation: CASSPLSGTVNSPLHF.